This is a list of T cell receptor beta chains from one sample in a study of cytomegalovirus exposure and HLA in healthy donors. Sequencing was performed with immunoSEQ multiplex PCR; in TCRdb, only in-frame clones are kept and a portion is missing. The sample yields about 200,000 clones, 83% seen once. The sequenced sample was PBMCs. All receptors come from a girl aged 5 to 17 in good health and CMV-seronegative. CDR3s leave out the opening cysteine and the closing phenylalanine or tryptophan. Each record gives: V gene, J gene, CDR3 protein.

>TRBV7-9|TRBJ2-1
ASSSHRLRDEQF
>TRBV9|TRBJ2-7
ASSVAGEGYEQY
>TRBV10-3|TRBJ2-2
AISESTAPGELF
>TRBV5-1|TRBJ1-6
ASRGSSYNSPLH
>TRBV10-1|TRBJ2-1
ASSGRTEPSEQF
>TRBV15|TRBJ2-5
ATSRGGQETQY
>TRBV5-5|TRBJ2-1
ASSPGFSGSDEQF
>TRBV5-4|TRBJ2-5
ASMGAGAGLETQY
>TRBV14|TRBJ1-1
ASSRQGFGNTEAF
>TRBV18|TRBJ2-2
ASSPTGTGNTGELF
>TRBV7-9|TRBJ2-5
ASSYSGTLETQY
>TRBV7-2|TRBJ2-5
ASSLGLLEY
>TRBV5-1|TRBJ2-3
ASRPPLGILTDTQY
>TRBV5-4|TRBJ1-1
ASSTGVLNTEAF
>TRBV6-5|TRBJ2-4
ASSPVSSSKNIQY
>TRBV28|TRBJ1-4
ASLDRVNEKLF
>TRBV5-4|TRBJ2-5
ASSPEVAQETQY
>TRBV7-2|TRBJ1-2
ASSLSVSTGQAGYT
>TRBV29-1|TRBJ1-2
SVEDQGTGNGYT
>TRBV28|TRBJ2-3
ASSAAGGRVADTQY
>TRBV5-1|TRBJ2-7
ASSLSTGVYEQY
>TRBV5-1|TRBJ2-3
ASSLAYRNADTQY
>TRBV6-5|TRBJ1-6
ASSYGPGVGNSPLH
>TRBV9|TRBJ2-5
ASSVGVQSETQY
>TRBV5-6|TRBJ2-1
ASSFRTYLNEQF
>TRBV18|TRBJ2-4
ASSPLGLQENIQY
>TRBV7-9|TRBJ1-4
ASSRGQGGEKLF
>TRBV5-5|TRBJ1-5
ASSTNSNQPQH
>TRBV7-8|TRBJ2-1
ASSFMGSSYNEQF
>TRBV29-1|TRBJ2-1
SVVTSVYNEQF
>TRBV5-3|TRBJ1-5
ARSYGTGGRGNQPQH
>TRBV27|TRBJ1-1
ASSLTGNRQANTEAF
>TRBV11-3|TRBJ2-3
ASSLMRPGQGRDTQY
>TRBV27|TRBJ2-1
ASSFERSSYNEQF
>TRBV10-3|TRBJ2-2
AILSGRGNTGELF
>TRBV19|TRBJ1-1
ASSSGQWANTEAF
>TRBV28|TRBJ2-1
ASSLVGLAGVGGYNEQF
>TRBV11-2|TRBJ1-4
ASSSTGGANEKLF
>TRBV27|TRBJ2-2
ASSLRDRILTGELF
>TRBV28|TRBJ2-1
ASSPRLAGSYNEQF
>TRBV6-1|TRBJ1-4
ASSDGQTSNEKLF
>TRBV28|TRBJ2-7
ASGQPSYEQY
>TRBV7-9|TRBJ1-1
ASSSPRGVNTEAF
>TRBV5-4|TRBJ2-3
ASSVGTTTDTQY
>TRBV6-5|TRBJ2-3
ASSSSQYTDTQY
>TRBV2|TRBJ2-5
ASSVRGTQY
>TRBV19|TRBJ1-1
ASKQGGTEAF
>TRBV7-9|TRBJ2-1
ASRAGYNEQF
>TRBV6-5|TRBJ1-1
ASTPGGVMNTEAF
>TRBV5-4|TRBJ2-3
ATRGQRGPTDTQY
>TRBV5-4|TRBJ1-4
ASSIMRTNEKLF
>TRBV9|TRBJ1-1
ASSVKGGTEAF
>TRBV7-9|TRBJ1-1
ASSFKGPLNTEAF